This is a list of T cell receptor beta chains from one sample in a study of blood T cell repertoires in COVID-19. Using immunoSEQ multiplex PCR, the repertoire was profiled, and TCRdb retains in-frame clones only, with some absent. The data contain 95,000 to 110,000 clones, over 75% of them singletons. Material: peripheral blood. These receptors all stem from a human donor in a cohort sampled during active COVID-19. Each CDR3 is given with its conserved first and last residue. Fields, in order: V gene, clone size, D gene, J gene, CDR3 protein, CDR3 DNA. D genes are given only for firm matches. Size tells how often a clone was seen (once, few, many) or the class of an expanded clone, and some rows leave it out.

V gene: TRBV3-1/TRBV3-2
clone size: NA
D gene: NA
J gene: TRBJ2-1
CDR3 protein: CASSQDTGSQFF
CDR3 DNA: TGTGCCAGCAGCCAAGACACGGGGTCCCAGTTCTTC

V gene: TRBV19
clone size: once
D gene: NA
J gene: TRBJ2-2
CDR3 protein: CASIKRPWEAGELFF
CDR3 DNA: TGTGCCAGTATCAAACGACCGTGGGAGGCCGGAGAGCTGTTTTTT

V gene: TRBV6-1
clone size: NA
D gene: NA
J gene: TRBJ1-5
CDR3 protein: CASSDSGMGINQPQHF
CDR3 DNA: TGTGCCAGCAGTGATTCCGGGATGGGGATCAATCAGCCCCAGCATTTT

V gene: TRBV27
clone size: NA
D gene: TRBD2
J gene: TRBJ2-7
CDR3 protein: CRNSGGSSYEQYF
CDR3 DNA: TGCCGTAATAGCGGGGGGTCCTCCTACGAGCAGTACTTC

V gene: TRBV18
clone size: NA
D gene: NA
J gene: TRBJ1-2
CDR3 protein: CASSPPQGSYGYTF
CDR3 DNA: TGTGCCAGCTCACCACCGCAGGGGAGCTATGGCTACACCTTC

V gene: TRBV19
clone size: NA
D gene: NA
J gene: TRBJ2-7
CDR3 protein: CASKMKGAYEQYF
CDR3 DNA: TGTGCCAGTAAAATGAAGGGGGCCTACGAGCAGTACTTC

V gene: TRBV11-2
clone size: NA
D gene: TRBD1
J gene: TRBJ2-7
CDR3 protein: CASSSGTGSYEQYF
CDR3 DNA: TGTGCCAGCAGCTCCGGGACAGGGTCTTACGAGCAGTACTTC

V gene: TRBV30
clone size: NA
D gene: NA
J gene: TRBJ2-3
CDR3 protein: CAWSDAGADTDTQYF
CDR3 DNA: TGTGCCTGGAGTGACGCGGGGGCCGACACAGATACGCAGTATTTT

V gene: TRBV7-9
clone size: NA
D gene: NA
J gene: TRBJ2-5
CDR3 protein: CASSFHRRGGETQYF
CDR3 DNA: TGTGCCAGCAGCTTCCACAGAAGAGGAGGAGAGACCCAGTACTTC

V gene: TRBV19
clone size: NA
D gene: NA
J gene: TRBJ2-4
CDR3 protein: CASSTTNLIQYF
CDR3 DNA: TGTGCCAGTAGTACTACCAACCTAATTCAGTACTTC

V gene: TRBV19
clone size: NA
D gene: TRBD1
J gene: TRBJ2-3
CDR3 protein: CASGGQGAVSGTDTQYF
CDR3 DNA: TGTGCCAGTGGGGGACAGGGGGCCGTTAGCGGCACAGATACGCAGTATTTT